These 20 T cell receptor beta chains were sequenced from one sample in a study of blood T cell repertoires in COVID-19 (dated by TCRdb to 2018 to 2021). Library creation used the immunoSEQ multiplex PCR assay. Imported from immuneACCESS, the table was reduced by TCRdb to in-frame sequences with V and J called. These copies leave out some clones; in studies compared against another copy, an unresolved V gene accounts for under half, and the cause of the remainder is not known. For this sample the table gives fewer than 250,000 clones, of which around 84% were detected only once. The ten most abundant clones make up around 10% of the sample. The sample consisted of peripheral blood. The receptor source for this set is a middle-aged man with COVID-19, enrolled during active disease.

The genes are TRBV7-3 and TRBJ2-1; TRBD2 agrees at 10 bases. Trimming took 5 bases from V and 8 from J; bases not matched to a gene: 9. In germline, CDR1 is SGHTA, CDR2 FQGTGA. CDR3 length: 15 amino acids. The CDR3 sequence: CASSPLAGALDEQFF. The CDR3 bases are TGTGCCAGCAGCCCGCTAGCGGGGGCTCTAGATGAGCAGTTCTTC.

The V and J genes are TRBV5-1 and TRBJ2-1; possibly TRBD2 for D (6 bases). Germline-derived CDR1 and CDR2 are SGHRS and YFSETQ. The germline V and J ends were trimmed by 5 bases and 8 bases, with 20 bases remaining between them. CDR3 length equals 15 residues. The CDR3: CASSSRGGVVDEQFF. The CDR3 coding sequence is TGCGCCAGCAGTAGTAGGGGAGGCGTCGTGGATGAGCAGTTCTTC.

V gene TRBV24-1 combines with J gene TRBJ2-3, with D possibly TRBD2 on 6 matching bases. The CDR3 sequence is 15 residues long. V was trimmed by 4 bases and J by 2 bases, leaving 12 bases between them. Germline CDR1 reads KGHDR; CDR2 reads SFDVKD. The chain's CDR3 is CATSDSGLTTDTQYF. CDR3 nucleotides: TGTGCCACCAGTGACTCGGGACTTACCACAGATACGCAGTATTTT.

The rearrangement links TRBV7-3 to TRBJ1-4; D may be TRBD1 (5 bases). Germline V CDR1 and CDR2: SGHTA, FQGTGA. The CDR3 loop spans 15 amino acids. Trimming stripped 5 bases from V and 4 bases from J, with 14 bases between. CDR3 bases: TGTGCCAGCAGCGCAACAGGCCGGCTTAATGAAAAACTGTTTTTT. This translates into CASSATGRLNEKLFF.

This rearrangement joins TRBV11-3 to TRBJ2-7; TRBD1 is a possible D gene (5 bases). Germline values: CDR1 SGHNT, CDR2 YENEEA. This CDR3 contains 13 residues. V lost 2 bases and J lost 3, with 8 bases in between. The CDR3 protein is CASSLYQGYEQYF. The CDR3 nucleotides read TGTGCCAGCAGCTTATACCAGGGCTACGAGCAGTACTTC. Looking up the rest from reference TRBV11-3 and TRBJ2-7 gives the full variable domain: EAGVVQSPRYKIIEKKQPVAFWCNPISGHNTLYWYLQNLGQGPELLIRYENEEAVDDSQLPKDRFSAERLKGVDSTLKIQPAELGDSAVYLCASSLYQGYEQYFGPGTRLTVT.

This chain uses TRBV19 with TRBJ1-5, with TRBD1 identical over 9 bases. Unmatched junction bases numbered 7, after V lost 5 bases and J lost 5 bases. This CDR3 has 15 amino acids. From germline, CDR1 is LNHDA and CDR2 SQIVND (reference sequence). The CDR3 DNA reads TGTGCCAGTAGTCAAGACAGGGGGAAGGATCAGCCCCAGCATTTT. Amino acid sequence: CASSQDRGKDQPQHF.

The chain has TRBV19 and TRBJ1-6; TRBD1 matches at 9 bases. CDR3 length: 14 amino acids. V dropped 6 bases and J dropped 10; count of bases not matched to a gene: 7. CDR1 is LNHDA and CDR2 is SQIVND in the germline V gene (reference sequence). The CDR3: CASSGTGYDSPLHF. The CDR3, as DNA: TGTGCCAGTAGCGGGACAGGGTACGACTCACCCCTCCACTTT.

The rearrangement uses TRBV7-9 and TRBJ1-2; D is unresolved. In germline, CDR1 is SEHNR, CDR2 FQNEAQ (reference sequence). The CDR3 sequence is 13 residues long. V lost 2 bases, J lost 0 bases, and 4 bases lay in between. In nucleotides, the CDR3 is TGTGCCAGCAGCTTACACACTAACTATGGCTACACCTTC. As protein: CASSLHTNYGYTF.

The J gene is TRBJ1-1, the V gene TRBV29-1, with TRBD1 matching 7 bases. Trimming at V came to 3 bases and at J to 7 bases, leaving 11 bases not matched to a gene. Germline V gives CDR1 SQVTM, CDR2 ANQGSEA. CDR3 length equals 14 residues. CDR3 sequence: CSVEGTGAGGEAFF. For the CDR3, the DNA is TGCAGCGTTGAGGGAACAGGGGCCGGAGGTGAAGCTTTCTTT.

CDR3 nucleotides: TGTGCCTGGAGTGCGACGGGACAGGGTGGGGATGAGCAGTTCTTC. Translating gives CAWSATGQGGDEQFF. The V gene is TRBV30, the J gene TRBJ2-1; TRBD1 agrees at 9 bases. The CDR3 contains 15 residues. Looked up from germline, CDR1 is GTSNPN and CDR2 is SVGIG (reference sequence). Trimming cost V 1 base and J 8 bases; bases outside gene matches: 9.

The chain employs TRBV28 and TRBJ1-5, with 9 bases that match TRBD1. Per the germline V gene, CDR1 is MDHEN and CDR2 is SYDVKM. The CDR3 is 16 amino acids. V dropped 6 bases and J dropped 3; count of bases not matched to a gene: 9. The CDR3 bases are TGTGCCAGCAGCAAATCGGGACAGGGTATCAATCAGCCCCAGCATTTT. Its translation: CASSKSGQGINQPQHF.

This clone was observed a few times. The rearrangement joins TRBV7-9 to TRBJ1-6; D perhaps matches TRBD1 (5 bases). CDR1 SEHNR and CDR2 FQNEAQ come from the germline V gene (reference sequence). This CDR3 contains 13 residues. Deletions cut 1 base from V and 14 bases from J, with 12 bases between. The CDR3 sequence: CASSLVGLSTLHF. The CDR3 coding sequence is TGTGCCAGCAGCTTAGTGGGACTGAGCACCCTCCACTTT.

This clone came up a few times. Here the CDR3 reads CASRISGTYEQYF. The CDR3 nucleotides read TGTGCCAGCAGAATAAGCGGTACTTACGAGCAGTACTTC. This chain links TRBV7-2 with TRBJ2-7, with D perhaps matching TRBD2 (5 bases). The CDR3 length is 13 residues. Germline CDR1 SGHTA, CDR2 FQGNSA. Trimming removed 6 bases from V and 4 bases from J, with 13 bases in between. Combining the CDR3 with reference TRBV7-2 and TRBJ2-7 gives the whole variable domain GAGVSQSPSNKVTEKGKDVELRCDPISGHTALYWYRQSLGQGLEFLIYFQGNSAPDKSGLPSDRFSAERTGGSVSTLTIQRTQQEDSAVYLCASRISGTYEQYFGPGTRLTVT.

This chain connects TRBV6-5 to TRBJ1-1; possibly TRBD1 for D (6 bases). Trimming took 0 bases from V and 5 from J, leaving 16 bases between them. This CDR3 contains 16 residues. CDR1 is MNHEY and CDR2 is SVGAGI in the germline V gene. The CDR3 here is CASSYSGGQLRTEAFF. CDR3 bases: TGTGCCAGCAGTTACTCGGGGGGGCAGTTGAGAACTGAAGCTTTCTTT.

This clone was counted a single time. This chain connects TRBV6-5 to TRBJ2-2; 8 positions match TRBD1. J was trimmed by 6 bases and V by 6 bases; bases with no gene match: 3. The CDR3 covers 13 residues. The germline gives CDR1 MNHEY, CDR2 SVGAGI. The CDR3 bases are TGTGCCAGCAGAGGACAGGGATCCGGGGAGCTGTTTTTT. Translated, it gives CASRGQGSGELFF.

This sequence joins TRBV5-4 and TRBJ2-7; 8 bases align to TRBD1. CDR1 and CDR2 (germline): SGHNT, YYREEE (reference sequence). This CDR3 is built from 14 residues. After removal of 4 bases from V and 0 bases from J, the junction contained 3 bases not matched to a gene. CDR3 residues: CASSNRGSSYEQYF. In DNA form, the CDR3 reads TGTGCCAGCAGCAACAGGGGGAGCTCCTACGAGCAGTACTTC. The full variable domain, in which reference TRBV5-4 and TRBJ2-7 provide the parts outside the CDR3, is ETGVTQSPTHLIKTRGQQVTLRCSSQSGHNTVSWYQQALGQGPQFIFQYYREEENGRGNFPPRFSGLQFPNYSSELNVNALELDDSALYLCASSNRGSSYEQYFGPGTRLTVT.

This clone showed up just once. The V call is TRBV7-9, the J call TRBJ2-7, with TRBD1 matching 8 bases. From germline, CDR1 is SEHNR and CDR2 FQNEAQ (reference sequence). This CDR3 is 13 amino acids long. The V segment lost 5 bases and the J segment 6 bases; nucleotides outside the gene matches: 6. CDR3 bases: TGTGCCAGCAGCCTCGGACAGGGCGGCGAGCAGTACTTC. It codes for CASSLGQGGEQYF.

The chain carries TRBV13 and TRBJ2-5; 10 nucleotides match TRBD2. This CDR3 contains 15 residues. Germline V gives CDR1 PRHDT, CDR2 FYEKMQ (reference sequence). V lost 5 bases to trimming and J lost 3 bases; unmatched junction nucleotides: 6. CDR3 coding DNA: TGTGCCAGCAGCAAAGGGGGGACTAGCGAAGAGACCCAGTACTTC. It is translated as CASSKGGTSEETQYF.

This clone showed up just once. V usage is TRBV19 and J usage is TRBJ2-5, with TRBD2 identical over 8 bases. Germline CDR1 LNHDA, CDR2 SQIVND (reference sequence). The CDR3 has 13 amino acids. V dropped 7 bases and J dropped 4; count of bases not matched to a gene: 5. Here the CDR3 DNA reads TGTGCCAGTAATAGCGGGGCCGCAGAGACCCAGTACTTC. Its protein product is CASNSGAAETQYF.

CDR3 residues: CASSAGQGRKLFF. CDR3 nucleotide sequence: TGTGCCAGTAGTGCGGGACAGGGTAGGAAACTGTTTTTT. The rearrangement links TRBV19 to TRBJ1-4, with TRBD1 matching 9 bases. Unmatched junction bases numbered 6, after V lost 5 bases and J lost 11 bases. The CDR3 runs 13 residues. Germline CDR1 is LNHDA and CDR2 is SQIVND (reference sequence). Variable domain in full (rest from reference TRBV19 and TRBJ1-4): DGGITQSPKYLFRKEGQNVTLSCEQNLNHDAMYWYRQDPGQGLRLIYYSQIVNDFQKGDIAEGYSVSREKKESFPLTVTSAQKNPTAFYLCASSAGQGRKLFFGSGTQLSVL.